This T cell receptor (beta chain) was documented in a study of lymphopenia after photon versus proton radiotherapy. Findings and caveats of the study: Proton therapy kept repertoires fairly stable, unlike photons, which gained effector/memory cells. Post-nadir TCR diversity decline inversely tracked overall survival among those who died. After lymphocyte nadir, photon-treated repertoires showed oligoclonal expansion, especially CD8+ Temra. Authors raise, but do not show, better survival with proton therapy.

Sequenced by immunoSEQ multiplex PCR; TCRdb stores in-frame clones only, minus some. The table shows approximately 20,000 clones, with 92% occurring only once. This CDR3 has 14 residues. The junction had 9 bases not matched to a gene; V was cut back by 5 bases and J by 12 bases. The germline gives CDR1 GTSNPN, CDR2 SVGIG (reference sequence). This clone was observed a single time. No antigen is known for it. The V call is TRBV30, the J call TRBJ2-1; 14 bases match TRBD2. Specimen: peripheral blood, collected from a patient treated with proton-based radiotherapy. The receptor was isolated from a woman aged 70-85 years with pancreatic cancer. Some clones in this sample may be carry-over from other donors' samples. In DNA form, the CDR3 reads TGTGCCTGGGAAGGGACTAGCGGGAGTAAGGGGCAGTTCTTC. Translating gives CAWEGTSGSKGQFF.